These T cell receptor beta chains were read from a single sample in a study of T cell responses to AZD1222 COVID-19 vaccine. The data were produced by immunoSEQ multiplex PCR, yet TCRdb's version contains in-frame clones alone and is incomplete. This sample has about 150,000 clones, with approximately 90% found just once. The input for sequencing was peripheral blood, taken 28 days after the second AZD1222 dose. These receptors all come from an adult who received the AZD1222 COVID-19 vaccine. Both conserved end residues are part of each CDR3. Each record gives: clone size, J gene, V gene, D gene, CDR3 protein, CDR3 DNA. A D gene is named only where the DNA matches it firmly. Clone size is not always given. Where it is, it says once, few, many or a class for expanded clones.

. TRBJ1-2 TRBV7-8 . CASSLGGVHYGYTF TGTGCCAGCAGCTTAGGAGGGGTGCACTATGGCTACACCTTC
. TRBJ2-7 TRBV27 TRBD1 CASSPRTGPYEQYF TGTGCCAGCAGTCCCCGGACAGGGCCCTACGAGCAGTACTTC
. TRBJ1-2 TRBV5-5 TRBD1 CASSSYRGRNGYTF TGTGCCAGCAGCTCTTACAGGGGGCGAAATGGCTACACCTTC
. TRBJ2-7 TRBV4-3 . CASSQADMSYEQYF TGCGCCAGCAGCCAAGCGGACATGTCCTACGAGCAGTACTTC
. TRBJ1-1 TRBV5-4 . CASSLDQMNTEAFF TGTGCCAGCAGCTTGGATCAGATGAACACTGAAGCTTTCTTT
. TRBJ2-7 TRBV27 TRBD2 CASSSSPSGTRYEQYF TGTGCCAGCAGTTCCTCCCCTAGCGGGACCCGCTACGAGCAGTACTTC
. TRBJ1-1 TRBV30 TRBD1 CAWGGVTGFRAEAFF TGTGCCTGGGGAGGGGTGACAGGGTTTCGCGCTGAAGCTTTCTTT
. TRBJ1-1 TRBV19 . CASSIDPIGEAFF TGTGCCAGTAGTATAGACCCCATTGGGGAAGCTTTCTTT
. TRBJ1-1 TRBV28 . CASCWGGGNTEAFF TGTGCCAGCTGCTGGGGCGGCGGGAACACTGAAGCTTTCTTT
. TRBJ2-7 TRBV11-2 . CASSLVFEPGVNYEQYF TGTGCCAGCAGCTTAGTCTTCGAGCCAGGGGTTAACTACGAGCAGTACTTC
few TRBJ2-7 TRBV14 TRBD1 CASTYGTGSGSEQYF TGTGCCAGCACCTACGGGACAGGTTCGGGGTCCGAGCAGTACTTC
. TRBJ1-1 TRBV5-1 TRBD1 CASSLDQGAGLNTEAFF TGCGCCAGCAGCTTGGATCAGGGGGCGGGGTTGAACACTGAAGCTTTCTTT
. TRBJ2-7 TRBV12-3/TRBV12-4 . CASSKGYEQYF TGTGCCAGCAGCAAGGGCTACGAGCAGTACTTC
. TRBJ2-1 TRBV6-6 TRBD2 CASSRLAGGWDEQFF TGTGCCAGCAGTCGACTAGCGGGAGGGTGGGATGAGCAGTTCTTC
. TRBJ2-3 TRBV9 TRBD2 CASSVAPSGGTDTQYF TGTGCCAGCAGCGTAGCACCTAGCGGAGGCACAGATACGCAGTATTTT
. TRBJ1-5 TRBV27 . CASSSGSVFSNQPQHF TGTGCCAGCAGTTCAGGGTCAGTCTTTAGCAATCAGCCCCAGCATTTT
. TRBJ2-7 TRBV6-5 . CASSPRFGEQYF TGTGCCAGCAGTCCCCGCTTTGGCGAGCAGTACTTC
. TRBJ1-4 TRBV28 TRBD1 CASSLKNRGRRANEKLFF TGTGCCAGCAGTTTAAAGAACAGGGGGCGCAGGGCTAATGAAAAACTGTTTTTT
. TRBJ2-7 TRBV28 . CASSSNSYEQYF TGTGCCAGCAGTTCCAATTCCTACGAGCAGTACTTC
. TRBJ1-3 TRBV28 . CASSLSGVPGNTIYF TGTGCCAGCAGTTTATCAGGGGTCCCCGGAAACACCATATATTTT
. TRBJ2-1 TRBV9 . CASSVAHPNEQFF TGTGCCAGCAGCGTAGCTCATCCCAATGAGCAGTTCTTC
few TRBJ1-6 TRBV5-1 . CASSQEQGPAHSPLHF TGCGCCAGCAGTCAGGAACAGGGACCGGCCCACTCACCCCTCCACTTT
. TRBJ1-5 TRBV19 TRBD1 CASSLPGQGNQPQHF TGTGCCAGTAGTTTACCGGGACAGGGAAACCAGCCCCAGCATTTT
. TRBJ1-4 TRBV4-2 . CASSPSTSPELFF TGTGCCAGCAGCCCTAGCACCTCTCCGGAACTGTTTTTT
. TRBJ2-1 TRBV28 TRBD2 CASSLSLGLAGNEQFF TGTGCCAGCAGTCTTTCCCTGGGACTAGCGGGGAATGAGCAGTTCTTC
. TRBJ1-2 TRBV30 . CAWSYDSYGYTF TGTGCCTGGAGCTACGACAGTTATGGCTACACCTTC